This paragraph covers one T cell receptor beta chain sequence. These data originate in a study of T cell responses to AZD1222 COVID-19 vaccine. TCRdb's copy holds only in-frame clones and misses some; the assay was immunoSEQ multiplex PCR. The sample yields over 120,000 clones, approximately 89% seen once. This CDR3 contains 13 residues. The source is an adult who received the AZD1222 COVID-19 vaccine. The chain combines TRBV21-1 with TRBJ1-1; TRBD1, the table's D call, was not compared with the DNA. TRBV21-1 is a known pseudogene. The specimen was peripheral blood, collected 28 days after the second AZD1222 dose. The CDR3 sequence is CATEKGVNTEAFF. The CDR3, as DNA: TGTGCCACGGAGAAGGGGGTGAACACTGAAGCTTTCTTT.